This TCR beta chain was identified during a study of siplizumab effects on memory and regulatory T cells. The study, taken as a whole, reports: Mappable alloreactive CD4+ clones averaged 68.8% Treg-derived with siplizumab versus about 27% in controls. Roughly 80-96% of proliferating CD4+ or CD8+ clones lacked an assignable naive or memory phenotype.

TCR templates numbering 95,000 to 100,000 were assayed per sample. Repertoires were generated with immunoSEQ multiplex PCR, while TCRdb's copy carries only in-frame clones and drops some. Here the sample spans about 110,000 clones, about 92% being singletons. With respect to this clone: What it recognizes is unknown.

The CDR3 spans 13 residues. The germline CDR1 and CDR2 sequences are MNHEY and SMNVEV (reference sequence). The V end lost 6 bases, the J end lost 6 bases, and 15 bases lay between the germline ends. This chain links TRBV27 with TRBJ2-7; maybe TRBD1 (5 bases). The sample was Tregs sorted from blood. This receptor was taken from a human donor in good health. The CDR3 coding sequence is TGTGCCAGCAGCTTGGGTGCAGGGTCCGAGCAGTACTTC. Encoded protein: CASSLGAGSEQYF.